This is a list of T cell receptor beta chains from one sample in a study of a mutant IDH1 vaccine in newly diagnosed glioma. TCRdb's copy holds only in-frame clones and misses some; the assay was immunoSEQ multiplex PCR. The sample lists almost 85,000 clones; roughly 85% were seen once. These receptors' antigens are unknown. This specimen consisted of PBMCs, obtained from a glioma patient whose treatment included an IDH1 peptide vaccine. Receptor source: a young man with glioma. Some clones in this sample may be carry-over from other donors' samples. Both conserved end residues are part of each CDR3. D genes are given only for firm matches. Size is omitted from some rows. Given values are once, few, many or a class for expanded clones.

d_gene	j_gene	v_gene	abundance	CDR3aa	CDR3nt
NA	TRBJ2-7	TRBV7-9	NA	CASSPPTGEQYF	TGTGCCAGCAGCCCGCCTACGGGGGAGCAGTACTTC
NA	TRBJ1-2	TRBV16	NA	CASSPRQTTNYGYTF	TGTGCCAGCAGCCCAAGACAGACTACTAACTATGGCTACACCTTC
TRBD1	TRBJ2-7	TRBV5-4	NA	CASSLPLPGQGGEQYF	TGTGCCAGCAGCTTGCCCCTGCCGGGACAGGGAGGCGAGCAGTACTTC
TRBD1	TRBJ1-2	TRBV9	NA	CASSSPGGTGMFGYTF	TGTGCCAGCAGCTCCCCTGGGGGGACAGGGATGTTCGGCTACACCTTC
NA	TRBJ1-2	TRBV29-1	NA	CSVGPTANYGYTF	TGCAGCGTGGGACCTACCGCTAACTATGGCTACACCTTC
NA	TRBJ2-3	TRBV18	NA	CASSPPTGTDTQYF	TGTGCCAGCTCGCCCCCCACGGGCACAGATACGCAGTATTTT
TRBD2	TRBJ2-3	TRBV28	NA	CASSPYSGASTDTQYF	TGTGCCAGCAGTCCTTATAGCGGGGCCAGCACAGATACGCAGTATTTT
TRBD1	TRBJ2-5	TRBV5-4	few	CASSLGQGKKTQYF	TGTGCCAGCAGCTTGGGACAGGGCAAGAAGACCCAGTACTTC
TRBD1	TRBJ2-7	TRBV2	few	CASKRGTGWDEQYF	TGTGCCAGCAAGAGGGGGACAGGGTGGGACGAGCAGTACTTC
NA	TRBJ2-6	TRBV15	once	CATSSGSGANVLTF	TGTGCCACCAGCAGCGGCTCTGGGGCCAACGTCCTGACTTTC
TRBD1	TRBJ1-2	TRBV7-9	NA	CASSSTDRGPDYGYTF	TGTGCCAGCAGCTCCACGGACAGGGGGCCGGACTATGGCTACACCTTC
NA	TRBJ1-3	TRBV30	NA	CAWRSGNTIYF	TGTGCCTGGCGGTCTGGAAACACCATATATTTT
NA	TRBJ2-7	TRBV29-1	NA	CSVAPPDASSYEQYF	TGCAGCGTCGCCCCGCCGGACGCCAGCTCCTACGAGCAGTACTTC
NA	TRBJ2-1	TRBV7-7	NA	CASSPPGNNEQFF	TGTGCCAGCAGCCCTCCGGGAAACAATGAGCAGTTCTTC
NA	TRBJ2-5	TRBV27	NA	CASSLFSPGQETQYF	TGTGCCAGCAGTTTATTTTCCCCGGGACAAGAGACCCAGTACTTC
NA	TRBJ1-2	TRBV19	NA	CASGGAVYGYTF	TGTGCCAGTGGAGGGGCAGTCTATGGCTACACCTTC
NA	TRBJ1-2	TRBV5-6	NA	CASSGEGRGYTF	TGTGCCAGCAGCGGAGAGGGTCGGGGCTACACCTTC
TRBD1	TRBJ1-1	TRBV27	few	CASIRDRGLTEAFF	TGTGCCAGTATTCGGGACAGGGGGCTTACTGAAGCTTTCTTT
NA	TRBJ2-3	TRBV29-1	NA	CSVEGRSSTDTQYF	TGCAGCGTTGAAGGACGGTCTAGCACAGATACGCAGTATTTT
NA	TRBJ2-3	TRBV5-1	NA	CASSLGGTDTQYF	TGCGCCAGCAGCTTAGGGGGCACAGATACGCAGTATTTT
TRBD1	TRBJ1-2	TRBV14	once	CASSQAGTGSRYTF	TGTGCCAGCAGCCAAGCCGGGACAGGGTCCCGCTACACCTTC
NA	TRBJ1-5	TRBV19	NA	CASSIDLYRFGQPQHF	TGTGCCAGTAGTATAGATCTATACAGGTTCGGTCAGCCCCAGCATTTT
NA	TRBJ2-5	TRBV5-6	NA	CASSLDIQETQYF	TGTGCCAGCAGCCTGGACATCCAAGAGACCCAGTACTTC
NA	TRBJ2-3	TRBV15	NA	CATSREPADTQYF	TGTGCCACCAGCAGAGAGCCGGCAGATACGCAGTATTTT
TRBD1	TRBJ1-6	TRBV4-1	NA	CASSQVEGAASPLHF	TGCGCCAGCAGCCAAGTTGAGGGGGCGGCTTCACCCCTCCACTTT
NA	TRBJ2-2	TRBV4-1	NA	CASSLGTGELFF	TGCGCCAGCAGTCTTGGCACCGGGGAGCTGTTTTTT
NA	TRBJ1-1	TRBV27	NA	CASRTGPRADAFF	TGTGCCAGCAGGACCGGGCCCCGGGCAGATGCTTTCTTT
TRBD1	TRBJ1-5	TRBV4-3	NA	CASSQDVATGGNQPQHF	TGCGCCAGCAGCCAAGATGTTGCGACAGGGGGCAATCAGCCCCAGCATTTT
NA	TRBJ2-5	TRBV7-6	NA	CASSLVVVETQYF	TGTGCCAGCAGCTTAGTTGTTGTAGAGACCCAGTACTTC
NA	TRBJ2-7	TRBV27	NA	CASSQEGTPTYEQYF	TGTGCCAGCAGTCAGGAAGGGACACCTACCTACGAGCAGTACTTC
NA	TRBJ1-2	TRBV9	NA	CASSVGEEGYTF	TGTGCCAGCAGCGTAGGAGAAGAAGGCTACACCTTC
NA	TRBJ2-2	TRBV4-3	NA	CASSQDRSVTGELFF	TGCGCCAGCAGCCAAGATAGAAGTGTGACCGGGGAGCTGTTTTTT
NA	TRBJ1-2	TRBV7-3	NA	CASSLYGAGGSGYTF	TGTGCCAGCAGCTTATACGGGGCTGGGGGTTCGGGCTACACCTTC
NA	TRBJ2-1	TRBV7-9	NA	CASSLTTWGEGDEQFF	TGTGCCAGCAGCTTAACAACCTGGGGGGAAGGGGATGAGCAGTTCTTC
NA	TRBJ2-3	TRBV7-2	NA	CASSARQGGSTDTQYF	TGTGCCAGCAGCGCCAGACAGGGAGGTAGCACAGATACGCAGTATTTT
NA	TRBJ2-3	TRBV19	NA	CASSIGGGRTDTQYF	TGTGCCAGTAGTATAGGTGGCGGCCGCACAGATACGCAGTATTTT
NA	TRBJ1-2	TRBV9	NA	CASSDIYGYTF	TGTGCCAGCAGCGACATCTATGGCTACACCTTC
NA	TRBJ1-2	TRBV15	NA	CATSRERGFSNGYTF	TGTGCCACCAGCAGAGAGCGGGGATTCTCGAATGGCTACACCTTC
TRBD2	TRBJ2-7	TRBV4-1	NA	CASSQGLASPSYEQYF	TGCGCCAGCAGCCAGGGACTAGCAAGTCCTTCCTACGAGCAGTACTTC
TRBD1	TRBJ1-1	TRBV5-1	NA	CASSLKTGGIEAFF	TGCGCCAGCAGCTTGAAGACAGGGGGTATTGAAGCTTTCTTT
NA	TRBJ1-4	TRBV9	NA	CASSVGTGIQGEKLFF	TGTGCCAGCAGCGTCGGGACCGGGATTCAGGGAGAAAAACTGTTTTTT
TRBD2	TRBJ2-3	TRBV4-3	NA	CASSPSLAGGGYTQYF	TGCGCCAGCAGCCCTTCACTAGCGGGGGGGGGTTATACGCAGTATTTT
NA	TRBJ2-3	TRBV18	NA	CASSPPRKGDTDTQYF	TGTGCCAGCTCACCACCGCGGAAGGGGGACACAGATACGCAGTATTTT
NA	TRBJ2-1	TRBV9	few	CASSVEEYNEQFF	TGTGCCAGCAGCGTAGAGGAATACAATGAGCAGTTCTTC
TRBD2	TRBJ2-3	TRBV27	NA	CASGFLAGPGDTQYF	TGTGCCAGCGGCTTTCTAGCGGGGCCTGGGGATACGCAGTATTTT
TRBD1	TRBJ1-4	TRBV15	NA	CATRSGGEGEKLFF	TGTGCCACCAGGTCAGGGGGTGAGGGTGAAAAACTGTTTTTT
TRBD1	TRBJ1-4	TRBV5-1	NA	CASSPRTGQEEKLFF	TGCGCCAGCAGCCCACGGACAGGGCAGGAGGAAAAACTGTTTTTT
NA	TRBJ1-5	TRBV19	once	CASSIVQVNQPQHF	TGTGCCAGTAGTATAGTTCAGGTCAATCAGCCCCAGCATTTT
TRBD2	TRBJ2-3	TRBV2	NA	CASSIAGGHADTQYF	TGTGCCAGCAGTATAGCGGGAGGGCACGCTGATACGCAGTATTTT
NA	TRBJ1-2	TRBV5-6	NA	CASSLGRLHGYTF	TGTGCCAGCAGCTTGGGACGGCTACACGGCTACACCTTC
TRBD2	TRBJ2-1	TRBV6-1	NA	CASSLAVSSYNEQFF	TGTGCCAGCAGCCTAGCGGTAAGCTCCTACAATGAGCAGTTCTTC
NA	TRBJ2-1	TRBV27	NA	CASSIRGDEQFF	TGTGCCAGCAGTATCAGGGGTGATGAGCAGTTCTTC
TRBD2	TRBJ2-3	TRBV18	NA	CASSPWELATTDTQYF	TGTGCCAGCTCACCTTGGGAACTAGCGACGACAGATACGCAGTATTTT
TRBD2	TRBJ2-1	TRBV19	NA	CASTGTSGRVNEQFF	TGTGCCAGTACTGGGACTAGCGGGAGGGTGAATGAGCAGTTCTTC
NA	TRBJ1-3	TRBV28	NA	CASSPRTAVGNTIYF	TGTGCCAGCAGTCCGCGGACAGCGGTTGGAAACACCATATATTTT
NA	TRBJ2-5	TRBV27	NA	CASSSEAQETQYF	TGTGCCAGCAGTTCCGAGGCCCAAGAGACCCAGTACTTC
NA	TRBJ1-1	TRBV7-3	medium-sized	CASSLTGNTEAFF	TGTGCCAGCAGCTTAACAGGGAACACTGAAGCTTTCTTT
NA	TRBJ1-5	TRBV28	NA	CASSFEFKGMGNQPQHF	TGTGCCAGCAGTTTTGAATTTAAGGGGATGGGGAATCAGCCCCAGCATTTT